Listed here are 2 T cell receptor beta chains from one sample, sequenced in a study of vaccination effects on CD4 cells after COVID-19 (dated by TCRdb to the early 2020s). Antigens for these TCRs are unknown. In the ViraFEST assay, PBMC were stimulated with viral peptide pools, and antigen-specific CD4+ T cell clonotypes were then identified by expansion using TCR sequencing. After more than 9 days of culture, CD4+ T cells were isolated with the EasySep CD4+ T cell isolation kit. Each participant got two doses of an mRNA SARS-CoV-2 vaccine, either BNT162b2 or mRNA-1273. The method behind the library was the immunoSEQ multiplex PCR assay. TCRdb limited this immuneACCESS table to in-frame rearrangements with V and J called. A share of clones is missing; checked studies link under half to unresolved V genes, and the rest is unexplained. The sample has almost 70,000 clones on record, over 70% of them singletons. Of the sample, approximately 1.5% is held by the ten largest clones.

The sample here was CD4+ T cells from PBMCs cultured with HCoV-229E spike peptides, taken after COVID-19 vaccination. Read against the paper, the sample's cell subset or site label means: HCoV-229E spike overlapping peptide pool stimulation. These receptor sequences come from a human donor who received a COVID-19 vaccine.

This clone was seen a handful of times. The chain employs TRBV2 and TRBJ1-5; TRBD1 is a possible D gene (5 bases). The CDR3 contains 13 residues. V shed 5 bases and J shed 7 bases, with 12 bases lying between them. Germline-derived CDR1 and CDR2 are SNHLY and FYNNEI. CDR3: CASSTTRDQPQHF. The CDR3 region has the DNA TGTGCCAGCAGTACAACCAGGGACCAGCCCCAGCATTTT.

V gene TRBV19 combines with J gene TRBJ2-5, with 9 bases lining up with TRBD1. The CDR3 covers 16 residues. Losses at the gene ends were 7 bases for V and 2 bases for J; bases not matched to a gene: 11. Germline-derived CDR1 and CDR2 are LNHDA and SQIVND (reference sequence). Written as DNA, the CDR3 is TGTGCCAGTAACTCCAACCCAGGGACAGGGCAAGAGACCCAGTACTTC. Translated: CASNSNPGTGQETQYF.